Shown below are 19 T cell receptor beta chains from a single sample sequenced in a study of blood T cell repertoires in COVID-19. Produced via immunoSEQ multiplex PCR; TCRdb's table is partial and in-frame only. The top ten hold 3.9% of the sample, which has over 100,000 clones, 84% seen once. Sequencing input: PBMCs or T cells enriched from blood (not recorded which). These receptors all stem from a woman aged 25 to 39 who had recovered from COVID-19.

This chain joins TRBV27 and TRBJ2-2; the D gene is possibly TRBD2 (5 bases). Germline V gene lookup returns CDR1 MNHEY and CDR2 SMNVEV (reference sequence). V lost 2 bases and J 2 bases, leaving 9 bases between the germline ends. This CDR3 region has 15 residues. This CDR3 reads CASSLRADNTGELFF. The DNA of the CDR3 is TGTGCCAGCAGTTTAAGAGCGGACAACACCGGGGAGCTGTTTTTT.

This sequence joins TRBV6-2 or TRBV6-3 and TRBJ1-2; perhaps TRBD1 as D (5 bases). The CDR3 contains 12 residues. Trimming removed 3 bases at V and 4 bases at J, with 6 bases between. CDR1 is MNHEY and CDR2 is SVGEGT in the germline V gene. The CDR3 coding sequence is TGTGCCAGCAGTTATGACAGCTATGGCTACACCTTC. The encoded protein is CASSYDSYGYTF.

This clone was recorded only once. The chain employs TRBV7-8 and TRBJ1-1; weak D call: TRBD1 (6 bases). The CDR3 loop spans 18 amino acids. Germline CDR1 SGHVS, CDR2 FQNEAQ. Trimming shortened V by 3 bases and J by 1 base, and 21 bases separated the two germline ends. CDR3 protein: CASSFWDLFGQSNTEAFF. CDR3 DNA: TGTGCCAGCAGCTTTTGGGACCTTTTCGGACAGTCGAACACTGAAGCTTTCTTT.

The chain employs TRBV7-6 and TRBJ2-6; D is undetermined. In germline, CDR1 is SGHVS, CDR2 FNYEAQ. The length of the CDR3 is 13 residues. V lost 4 bases to trimming and J lost 4 bases, with 5 bases between them. The CDR3 is CASSSNGANVLTF. DNA for the CDR3: TGTGCCAGCAGCTCTAACGGGGCCAACGTCCTGACTTTC.

This clone showed up just once. The genes are TRBV4-2 and TRBJ1-3; tentative D call: TRBD1 (6 bases). V dropped 0 bases and J dropped 4 bases, with 10 bases sitting between them. Germline lookup yields CDR1 LGHNA and CDR2 YNFKEQ. This CDR3 has 15 residues. The CDR3 DNA is TGTGCCAGCAGCCAAGACAGGGGTATCGGAAACACCATATATTTT. It is translated as CASSQDRGIGNTIYF.

The chain links TRBV5-3 to TRBJ2-7, with 8 bases aligning to TRBD2. TRBV5-3 is sorted into the ORF group, with uncertain function. CDR3 size: 13 residues. In nucleotides, the CDR3 is TGTAAACCCACGGGGGGGGGAGCCTACGAGCAGTACTTC. Protein sequence: CKPTGGGAYEQYF.

The chain recombines TRBV15 with TRBJ1-4; D is unclear. The germline V and J ends were trimmed by 9 bases and 3 bases, with 20 bases remaining between them. The length of the CDR3 is 16 residues. Germline CDR1 LNHNV, CDR2 YYDKDF (reference sequence). CDR3 protein: CATTDVHGSSNEKLFF. The CDR3 bases are TGTGCCACTACAGATGTACATGGGAGCTCTAATGAAAAACTGTTTTTT.

This clone was recorded once. CDR3 protein: CASSPGRQETQYF. The DNA for the CDR3 is TGTGCCAGCTCACCGGGCCGGCAAGAGACCCAGTACTTC. The J gene is TRBJ2-5, the V gene TRBV18, with D unresolved. The germline gives CDR1 KGHSH, CDR2 LQKENI. CDR3 length: 13 residues. Trimming took 3 bases from V and 2 from J, leaving 7 bases between them.

The rearrangement links TRBV10-2 to TRBJ2-1; a weak D match, TRBD2 (5 bases). Trimming shortened V by 7 bases and J by 3 bases, and 13 bases separated the two germline ends. The CDR3 length is 14 residues. Germline-derived CDR1 and CDR2 are WSHSY and SAAADI. The CDR3, as DNA: TGCGCCAGCAAACTCGGCGAGGGCTACAATGAGCAGTTCTTC. Protein: CASKLGEGYNEQFF.

CDR3 region: CASSQGTSGSGTQYF. CDR3 bases: TGCGCCAGCAGCCAAGGGACTAGCGGGAGTGGTACGCAGTATTTT. This chain links TRBV4-1 with TRBJ2-3; 13 bases line up with TRBD2. The CDR3 spans 15 residues. J gave up 8 bases and V 1 base, and 3 bases lay outside the gene matches. Germline values: CDR1 MGHRA, CDR2 YSYEKL.

This chain uses TRBV29-1 with TRBJ2-1, with 10 bases lining up with TRBD2. V lost 7 bases and J lost 2; bases outside the gene matches: 5. The germline V gene has CDR1 SQVTM and CDR2 ANQGSEA. The CDR3 spans 14 residues. In DNA, the CDR3 is TGCAGCGGTATAGCGGGAGGAGCCTACAATGAGCAGTTCTTC. It translates to CSGIAGGAYNEQFF.

CDR3 sequence (DNA): TGTGCCAGTAGTTTCGAGGGGGTTCCCAAAAACATTCAGTACTTC. Its translation is CASSFEGVPKNIQYF. This rearrangement joins TRBV19 to TRBJ2-4, with D possibly being TRBD1 (6 bases). This CDR3 comprises 15 residues. Trimming left V 5 bases short and J 2 bases short, with 13 bases between. Germline loops: CDR1 LNHDA, CDR2 SQIVND (reference sequence).

The J gene is TRBJ1-2, the V gene TRBV9, with a possible D match to TRBD1 (5 bases). CDR1 SGDLS and CDR2 YYNGEE come from the germline V gene. Trimming took off 4 bases at V and 5 bases at J, with 9 bases between the two ends. The CDR3 has 12 amino acids. The CDR3 is CASSTDSYGYTF. DNA of the CDR3: TGTGCCAGCAGCACCGACAGTTATGGCTACACCTTC.

V usage is TRBV28 and J usage is TRBJ2-2, with 8 bases matching TRBD2. This CDR3 spans 16 amino acids. The junction had 2 bases not matched to a gene; V was cut back by 2 bases and J by 0 bases. In germline, CDR1 is MDHEN, CDR2 SYDVKM. The DNA for the CDR3 is TGTGCCAGCAGTTTAGGGACTAGGGCGAACACCGGGGAGCTGTTTTTT. Translation gives CASSLGTRANTGELFF. Filled out from reference TRBV28 and TRBJ2-2, the complete variable domain reads DVKVTQSSRYLVKRTGEKVFLECVQDMDHENMFWYRQDPGLGLRLIYFSYDVKMKEKGDIPEGYSVSREKKERFSLILESASTNQTSMYLCASSLGTRANTGELFFGEGSRLTVL.

The CDR3 region is CASSSGRGGTEAFF. The CDR3 DNA follows: TGTGCCAGTAGCTCGGGGAGGGGAGGCACTGAAGCTTTCTTT. The rearrangement uses TRBV19 and TRBJ1-1; possible D gene TRBD1, 5 bases. CDR1 is LNHDA and CDR2 is SQIVND in the germline V gene (reference sequence). The CDR3 runs to 14 residues. Trimming cost V 6 bases and J 4 bases, with 15 bases left between them. Full variable domain (rest looked up from reference TRBV19 and TRBJ1-1): DGGITQSPKYLFRKEGQNVTLSCEQNLNHDAMYWYRQDPGQGLRLIYYSQIVNDFQKGDIAEGYSVSREKKESFPLTVTSAQKNPTAFYLCASSSGRGGTEAFFGQGTRLTVV.

The chain uses TRBV24-1 and TRBJ1-2, with D possibly matching TRBD1 (6 bases). The CDR3 contains 12 residues. V was shortened by 9 bases and J by 5 bases, with 12 bases between the two germline ends. Germline loops: CDR1 KGHDR, CDR2 SFDVKD. CDR3 bases: TGTGCCACCTGGACAGCTCCTTATGGCTACACCTTC. It specifies CATWTAPYGYTF.

The V and J genes are TRBV7-9 and TRBJ1-1; 9 bases align to TRBD1. CDR3 length: 14 residues. Germline CDR1 and CDR2: SEHNR and FQNEAQ (reference sequence). V shed 5 bases and J 7 bases; nucleotides not matched to a gene: 8. The CDR3 region has the DNA TGTGCCAGCAGCCAAACAGGGGGCAGAGGTGAAGCTTTCTTT. This encodes CASSQTGGRGEAFF.

This rearrangement joins TRBV5-1 to TRBJ2-5; 9 positions match TRBD1. Germline V gene lookup returns CDR1 SGHRS and CDR2 YFSETQ. V dropped 5 bases and J dropped 1; count of bases not matched to a gene: 6. This CDR3 comprises 15 residues. The CDR3 DNA reads TGCGCCAGCAGTGGGACAGGGATGGCCCAAGAGACCCAGTACTTC. Translating it yields CASSGTGMAQETQYF.

The chain links TRBV7-8 to TRBJ2-2; 7 bases fit TRBD2. The CDR3 spans 16 residues. With V trimmed by 4 bases and J by 7 bases, 12 bases remained unmatched. Looked up from germline, CDR1 is SGHVS and CDR2 is FQNEAQ. The CDR3 nucleotides read TGTGCCAGCAGCTCCTCCCGAGCGGGACCGGACGGGGAGCTGTTTTTT. This encodes CASSSSRAGPDGELFF.